The sequence of this T cell receptor beta chain was determined in a study of cytomegalovirus exposure and HLA in healthy donors. About this clone: The antigen remains undetermined.

Findings and caveats of the study: In an earlier analysis, productive rearrangement rates for most beta V segments clustered near 87% or 30%.

The PCR ran on 60 Vbeta and 13 Jbeta primers. Data came from immunoSEQ multiplex PCR; TCRdb stores just in-frame clones and leaves some out. There are roughly 130,000 clones in the sample; under 90% occur only once, and about 0.7% lies in the top ten. This sequence was found in a young man in good health and CMV-seronegative. Sequencing was performed on PBMCs.

The CDR3 sequence is CASSLPEQVLETQYF. Here the CDR3 DNA reads TGTGCCAGCAGCTTGCCTGAACAGGTGTTAGAGACCCAGTACTTC. The chain carries TRBV5-6 and TRBJ2-5, with a possible D match to TRBD1 (5 bases). The V end was cut by 1 base, the J end by 4 bases, with 14 bases between. The CDR3 totals 15 residues. Per germline, CDR1 SGHDT and CDR2 YYEEEE.